This entry lists 4 T cell receptor beta chains sequenced from one sample in a study of T cells in Graves' hyperthyroidism and ophthalmopathy. From RNA transcripts, TCR beta CDR3 regions were amplified. First-round RT-PCR targeting the TCR CDR3 was performed with the HTBI primer set. TCRdb reprocessed the multiplex PCR reads via MiXCR and lists one record per CDR3 protein. The sample lists a few hundred thousand distinct CDR3 sequences, 15% to 18% occurring once. Sequencing was performed on blood. All receptors come from a young woman with Graves' hyperthyroidism.

This clonotype was counted at least ten times. The CDR3 loop is CASSTDRGWDTQYF. Written as DNA, the CDR3 is TGTGCCAGCAGTACCGACAGGGGTTGGGATACGCAGTATTTT. The chain carries TRBV28 and TRBJ2-3, with 8 bases matching TRBD1. Germline V lookup: CDR1 MDHEN, CDR2 SYDVKM. J gave up 6 bases and V 5 bases, and 7 bases lay outside the gene matches. The CDR3 spans 14 residues.

This clonotype was seen repeatedly, ten times or more. The CDR3: CSARGTPNGNTIYF. The DNA of the CDR3 is TGCAGTGCTAGAGGGACACCCAATGGAAACACCATATATTTT. The V call is TRBV20-1, the J call TRBJ1-3, with D perhaps matching TRBD1 (5 bases). This CDR3 comprises 14 residues. Trimming left V 1 base short and J 3 bases short, with 10 bases between. CDR1 and CDR2 (germline): DFQATT, SNEGSKA (reference sequence).

As to this clonotype: Possible read error: a much larger clone is one base away. The chain recombines TRBV24-1 with TRBJ2-5; D tentatively fits TRBD1 or TRBD2 (6 bases each). The germline V and J ends were trimmed by 5 bases and 1 base, with 16 bases remaining between them. Per the germline V gene, CDR1 is KGHDR and CDR2 is SFDVKD. The CDR3 is 16 amino acids. CDR3 region: CATSGKQGSGQETQYF. CDR3 nucleotide sequence: TGTGCCACCAGTGGTAAACAGGGTAGCGGCCAAGAGACCCAGTACTTC.

The CDR3 DNA sequence: TGTGCCTGGAGTGTAATCCCAAAAACCATCCGAAATCAGCCCCAGCATTTT. Translating gives CAWSVIPKTIRNQPQHF. The genes are TRBV30 and TRBJ1-5, with D uncertain. The CDR3 sequence is 17 residues long. V dropped 0 bases and J dropped 4 bases, with 19 bases sitting between them. Germline CDR1 reads GTSNPN; CDR2 reads SVGIG (reference sequence).